This T cell receptor (beta chain) was sequenced in a study of blood T cell repertoires in COVID-19. CDR1 is SEHNR, CDR2 FQNEAQ, per germline (reference sequence). The V end was cut by 5 bases, the J end by 8 bases, with 21 bases between. This CDR3 is built from 16 residues. Authors' processing steps: By means of reference gene primer amplification, nucleated cell counts were estimated. Libraries were prepared by immunoSEQ multiplex PCR; TCRdb keeps only in-frame clonotypes and omits some of them. V and J calls and clone size are given by that table; D and trimming were obtained from the DNA. The table includes fewer than 150,000 clones, around nine tenths detected once.

The TCR was taken from a woman in her forties or fifties with active or convalescent COVID-19. This rearrangement joins TRBV7-9 to TRBJ2-2; possible D gene TRBD2, 6 bases. Sequencing was done on a sample of peripheral blood. The DNA of the CDR3 is TGTGCCAGCAGCCCCCCGACTAGTCGGTCTTCGGGGGAGCTGTTTTTT. Translation gives CASSPPTSRSSGELFF. Full variable domain (missing parts from reference TRBV7-9 and TRBJ2-2): DTGVSQNPRHKITKRGQNVTFRCDPISEHNRLYWYRQTLGQGPEFLTYFQNEAQLEKSRLLSDRFSAERPKGSFSTLEIQRTEQGDSAMYLCASSPPTSRSSGELFFGEGSRLTVL.